The present entry profiles one TCR beta chain with its context. Its antigen remains unidentified. The sample belongs to a study of shared clonotypes between healthy human individuals. Study-wide context: For every donor, three CD4 naive, three CD4 memory, two CD8 naive and one CD8 memory plates were used. Study-level points and caveats: Clonotypes which were not shared had lower generation probabilities than clonotypes that all four donors shared. Represented genetic and exposure-history diversity was restricted by having few donors. Clonotypes that were shared across a handful of donors made up roughly 5.2% of naive CD4 clonotypes.

The naive CD8 fraction comprised CD45RO-negative cells positively selected for CCR7 and excluded terminally differentiated effector memory CD45RA+ cells. Germline-derived CDR1 and CDR2 are LNHNV and YYDKDF (reference sequence). The CDR3 is 13 residues long. V dropped 7 bases and J dropped 4 bases, with 13 bases sitting between them. This table comes from immunoSEQ multiplex PCR, and its TCRdb copy is limited to in-frame clones, with some not included. This sample carries over 2,000,000 clones, around 95% of them seen once, and the ten largest clones take around 1.7%. The specimen was naive CD8+ T cells from PBMCs. This chain joins TRBV15 and TRBJ1-1; perhaps TRBD1 as D (6 bases). The clonotype was recovered from a man younger than 30 in good health. Some clones in this sample may be carry-over from other donors' samples. The CDR3 region is CATTTGRSTEAFF. The CDR3 coding sequence is TGTGCCACCACTACAGGGCGAAGCACTGAAGCTTTCTTT.